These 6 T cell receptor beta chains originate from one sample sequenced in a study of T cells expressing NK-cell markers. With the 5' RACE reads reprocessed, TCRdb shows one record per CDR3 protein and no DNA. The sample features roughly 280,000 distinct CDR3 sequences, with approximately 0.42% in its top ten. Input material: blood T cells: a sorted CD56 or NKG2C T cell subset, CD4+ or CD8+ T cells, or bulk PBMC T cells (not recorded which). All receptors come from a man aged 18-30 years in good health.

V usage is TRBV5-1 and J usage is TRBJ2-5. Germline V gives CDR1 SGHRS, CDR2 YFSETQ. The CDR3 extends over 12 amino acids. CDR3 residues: CASSFDEGTQYF.

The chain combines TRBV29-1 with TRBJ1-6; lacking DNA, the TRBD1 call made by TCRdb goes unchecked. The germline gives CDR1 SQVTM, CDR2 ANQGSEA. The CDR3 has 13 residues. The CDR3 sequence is CSVVGDANSPLHF.

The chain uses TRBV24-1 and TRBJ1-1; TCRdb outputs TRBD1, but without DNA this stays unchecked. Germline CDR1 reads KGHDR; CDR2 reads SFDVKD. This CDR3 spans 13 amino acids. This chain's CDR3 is CATSDTLLTEAFF.

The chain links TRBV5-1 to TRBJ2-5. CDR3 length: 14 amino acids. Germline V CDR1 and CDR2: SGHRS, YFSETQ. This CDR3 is CASSLKEKGETQYF. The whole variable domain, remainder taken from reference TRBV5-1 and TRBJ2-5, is KAGVTQTPRYLIKTRGQQVTLSCSPISGHRSVSWYQQTPGQGLQFLFEYFSETQRNKGNFPGRFSGRQFSNSRSEMNVSTLELGDSALYLCASSLKEKGETQYFGPGTRLLVL.

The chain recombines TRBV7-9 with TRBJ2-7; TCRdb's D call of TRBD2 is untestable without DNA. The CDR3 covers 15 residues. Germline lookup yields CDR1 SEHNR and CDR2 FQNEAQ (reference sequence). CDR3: CASDRTSGEIYEQYF.

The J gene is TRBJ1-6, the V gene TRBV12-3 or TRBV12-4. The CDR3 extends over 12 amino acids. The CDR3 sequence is CASRPDGKLLHF.